The sequence of this TCR beta chain was determined in a study of shared clonotypes between healthy human individuals. Overall study findings and caveats: A generally larger estimated richness was seen in naive subsets than in memory subsets.

Here immunoSEQ multiplex PCR was the method, and the copy in TCRdb shows in-frame clones only, minus some. The data hold approximately 340,000 clones, with around 67% observed a single time. A remark on this clone: What it recognizes is unknown.

The CDR3 totals 21 residues. The V segment lost 3 bases and the J segment 7 bases; nucleotides outside the gene matches: 25. Germline loops: CDR1 LNHDA, CDR2 SQIVND (reference sequence). The rearrangement uses TRBV19 and TRBJ2-1, with TRBD2 matching 9 bases. The clonotype originates from a man aged 25 to 40 in good health. Sequenced material: memory CD4+ T cells sorted from blood. Subset denoted: CD45RA-negative fraction. The CDR3 DNA reads TGTGCCAGTAGTATGGCGACGGCCCAACTAGCGGGCCCAAATTACTGGAATGAGCAGTTCTTC. This gives the protein CASSMATAQLAGPNYWNEQFF.